The count of the clone carrying this T cell receptor beta chain is one. These data originate in a study of control samples from healthy donors and cancer patients. CDR3 length: 14 residues. Trimming stripped 0 bases from V and 7 bases from J, with 10 bases between. CDR1 and CDR2 from the germline V gene are MNHEY and SMNVEV (reference sequence). Using immunoSEQ multiplex PCR, the repertoire was profiled, and TCRdb retains in-frame clones only, with some absent. The sample lists more than 25,000 clones; approximately 93% were seen once. Input material: blood. This TCR was sampled from a man aged 55 to 69 in good health. The rearrangement links TRBV27 to TRBJ2-1; D may be TRBD2 (5 bases). The CDR3 spells CASSLSRRLNEQFF. The CDR3, as DNA: TGTGCCAGCAGTTTATCGAGGAGGTTAAATGAGCAGTTCTTC.